A selection of T cell receptor beta chains follows, all from one sample in a study of blood T cells in healthy people across ages. TCRdb redid the calling of the 5' RACE reads with MiXCR, one entry per CDR3 protein. The repertoire holds 1,800,000 or so distinct CDR3 sequences, with 30% to 40% as singletons. The specimen was blood. The receptor source for this set is a human donor in good health. The CDR3 runs from the conserved cysteine through the conserved F or W. A D gene is named only where the DNA matches it firmly. The size entry is marked missing in some rows and otherwise reads once, few, many or a size class.

CDR3aa: CATSDSTDTGELFF
CDR3nt: TGTGCCACCAGTGATAGTACCGACACCGGGGAGCTGTTTTTT
j_gene: TRBJ2-2
abundance: few
d_gene: NA
v_gene: TRBV24-1

CDR3aa: CATSTAGTGVFDTQYF
CDR3nt: TGTGCCACCAGCACGGCCGGGACAGGGGTGTTCGATACGCAGTATTTT
j_gene: TRBJ2-3
abundance: NA
d_gene: TRBD1
v_gene: TRBV15

CDR3aa: CASSLSARLPLEQFF
CDR3nt: TGTGCCAGCAGCTTAAGTGCCCGACTCCCGCTTGAGCAGTTCTTC
j_gene: TRBJ2-1
abundance: NA
d_gene: NA
v_gene: TRBV7-3

CDR3aa: CASGDPSGANVLTF
CDR3nt: TGTGCCAGCGGTGATCCTTCTGGGGCCAACGTCCTGACTTTC
j_gene: TRBJ2-6
abundance: once
d_gene: NA
v_gene: TRBV2

CDR3aa: CASSYSGEGYTF
CDR3nt: TGTGCCAGCAGTTACTCGGGGGAAGGCTACACCTTC
j_gene: TRBJ1-2
abundance: NA
d_gene: NA
v_gene: TRBV6-5

CDR3aa: CSVGGRANEKLFF
CDR3nt: TGCAGCGTGGGGGGGAGGGCTAATGAAAAACTGTTTTTT
j_gene: TRBJ1-4
abundance: NA
d_gene: NA
v_gene: TRBV29-1

CDR3aa: CASSVPGQGQDEQYF
CDR3nt: TGCGCCAGCAGCGTACCGGGACAGGGGCAGGACGAGCAGTACTTC
j_gene: TRBJ2-7
abundance: NA
d_gene: TRBD1
v_gene: TRBV5-1

CDR3aa: CATSGTEYGEQFF
CDR3nt: TGTGCCACCAGCGGGACGGAGTATGGTGAGCAGTTCTTC
j_gene: TRBJ2-1
abundance: NA
d_gene: TRBD2
v_gene: TRBV2

CDR3aa: CSAREQAMATNEKLFF
CDR3nt: TGCAGTGCTAGAGAACAGGCGATGGCAACTAATGAAAAACTGTTTTTT
j_gene: TRBJ1-4
abundance: NA
d_gene: NA
v_gene: TRBV20-1

CDR3aa: CSASRLAGGSYEQYF
CDR3nt: TGCAGTGCTTCCCGACTAGCGGGGGGCTCCTACGAGCAGTACTTC
j_gene: TRBJ2-7
abundance: once
d_gene: TRBD2
v_gene: TRBV20-1

CDR3aa: CASSSDYSDTQYF
CDR3nt: TGTGCCAGCAGCTCCGACTACTCAGATACGCAGTATTTT
j_gene: TRBJ2-3
abundance: NA
d_gene: NA
v_gene: TRBV7-2

CDR3aa: CASSQERRTNERFF
CDR3nt: TGCGCCAGCAGCCAAGAGCGGAGGACCAATGAGCGGTTCTTC
j_gene: TRBJ2-1
abundance: NA
d_gene: NA
v_gene: TRBV4-1

CDR3aa: CSVVGGFSYKDDYTF
CDR3nt: TGCAGCGTTGTAGGGGGGTTCAGCTATAAGGATGACTACACCTTC
j_gene: TRBJ1-2
abundance: few
d_gene: NA
v_gene: TRBV29-1

CDR3aa: CASSLGWRWEQFF
CDR3nt: TGTGCCAGCAGCTTAGGTTGGCGGTGGGAGCAGTTCTTC
j_gene: TRBJ2-1
abundance: few
d_gene: NA
v_gene: TRBV7-2

CDR3aa: CASDQDGSRGLTF
CDR3nt: TGTGCTAGTGACCAAGACGGATCGCGGGGCCTCACCTTC
j_gene: TRBJ1-2
abundance: NA
d_gene: NA
v_gene: TRBV12-5

CDR3aa: CSARDLREAGSQETQYF
CDR3nt: TGCAGTGCTAGAGATCTAAGGGAGGCTGGGTCACAAGAGACCCAGTACTTC
j_gene: TRBJ2-5
abundance: NA
d_gene: NA
v_gene: TRBV20-1

CDR3aa: CASKKFSTHTDTQYF
CDR3nt: TGTGCCAGCAAAAAATTCTCGACGCACACAGATACGCAGTATTTT
j_gene: TRBJ2-3
abundance: NA
d_gene: NA
v_gene: TRBV2

CDR3aa: CASSLEGLDEQYF
CDR3nt: TGTGCCAGCAGCTTAGAGGGCCTCGACGAGCAGTACTTC
j_gene: TRBJ2-7
abundance: NA
d_gene: NA
v_gene: TRBV7-2

CDR3aa: CAIHGQPNTEAFF
CDR3nt: TGTGCCATTCACGGACAGCCGAACACTGAAGCTTTCTTT
j_gene: TRBJ1-1
abundance: NA
d_gene: NA
v_gene: TRBV10-3

CDR3aa: CASSQILAVETQYF
CDR3nt: TGCGCCAGCAGCCAAATACTAGCGGTAGAGACCCAGTACTTC
j_gene: TRBJ2-5
abundance: few
d_gene: TRBD2
v_gene: TRBV4-1

CDR3aa: CASSQGRQFF
CDR3nt: TGTGCCAGCAGCCAGGGACGGCAGTTCTTC
j_gene: TRBJ2-1
abundance: NA
d_gene: NA
v_gene: TRBV7-9

CDR3aa: CASSQVSRGFLNEAFF
CDR3nt: TGTGCCAGCAGCCAAGTATCAAGGGGGTTTCTTAATGAAGCTTTCTTT
j_gene: TRBJ1-1
abundance: NA
d_gene: NA
v_gene: TRBV3-1

CDR3aa: CASSHGPDTQYF
CDR3nt: TGCGCCAGCAGCCATGGGCCAGATACGCAGTATTTT
j_gene: TRBJ2-3
abundance: NA
d_gene: NA
v_gene: TRBV5-1

CDR3aa: CAITDPGQFYEQYF
CDR3nt: TGTGCCATCACCGATCCGGGACAGTTCTACGAGCAGTACTTC
j_gene: TRBJ2-7
abundance: NA
d_gene: TRBD1
v_gene: TRBV10-3

CDR3aa: CASSLVSGFNEQFF
CDR3nt: TGTGCCAGCAGCTTAGTTTCGGGGTTTAATGAGCAGTTCTTC
j_gene: TRBJ2-1
abundance: few
d_gene: NA
v_gene: TRBV7-2

CDR3aa: CASSLRGGAFDIQYF
CDR3nt: TGTGCCAGCAGCTTACGCGGGGGGGCTTTTGACATTCAGTACTTC
j_gene: TRBJ2-4
abundance: NA
d_gene: TRBD2
v_gene: TRBV7-3

CDR3aa: CASSLVVGSGTQYF
CDR3nt: TGTGCCAGCAGTTTAGTTGTCGGCTCTGGGACCCAGTACTTC
j_gene: TRBJ2-5
abundance: NA
d_gene: NA
v_gene: TRBV12-3/TRBV12-4

CDR3aa: CASSPRIDSFIYEQYF
CDR3nt: TGTGCCAGCAGTCCCCGAATAGACAGCTTTATCTACGAGCAGTACTTC
j_gene: TRBJ2-7
abundance: NA
d_gene: NA
v_gene: TRBV12-3/TRBV12-4

CDR3aa: CSATRGQGAYEQYF
CDR3nt: TGCAGTGCTACTAGAGGACAGGGGGCGTACGAGCAGTACTTC
j_gene: TRBJ2-7
abundance: NA
d_gene: TRBD1
v_gene: TRBV20-1

CDR3aa: CASSLMGQYTDTQYF
CDR3nt: TGTGCCAGCAGCTTAATGGGACAGTACACAGATACGCAGTATTTT
j_gene: TRBJ2-3
abundance: NA
d_gene: TRBD1
v_gene: TRBV7-3

CDR3aa: CASSYVAGTSTDTQYF
CDR3nt: TGTGCCAGCAGTTACGTGGCGGGCACTAGCACAGATACGCAGTATTTT
j_gene: TRBJ2-3
abundance: few
d_gene: NA
v_gene: TRBV6-6

CDR3aa: CASSPPPGARAFF
CDR3nt: TGTGCCAGCAGCCCCCCTCCAGGGGCGCGAGCTTTCTTT
j_gene: TRBJ1-1
abundance: NA
d_gene: NA
v_gene: TRBV11-2

CDR3aa: CASSQDRGNQPQHF
CDR3nt: TGCGCCAGCAGCCAAGACAGGGGCAATCAGCCCCAGCATTTT
j_gene: TRBJ1-5
abundance: many
d_gene: NA
v_gene: TRBV4-3

CDR3aa: CASSLRTARNTEAFF
CDR3nt: TGTGCCAGCAGTCTCCGGACAGCCCGGAACACTGAAGCTTTCTTT
j_gene: TRBJ1-1
abundance: NA
d_gene: NA
v_gene: TRBV12-3/TRBV12-4

CDR3aa: CASSALGRNYGYTF
CDR3nt: TGTGCCAGCAGTGCCTTGGGCAGAAACTATGGCTACACCTTC
j_gene: TRBJ1-2
abundance: few
d_gene: NA
v_gene: TRBV28

CDR3aa: CSVKRAPGDSPLHF
CDR3nt: TGCAGTGTTAAGCGGGCTCCGGGGGATTCACCCCTCCACTTT
j_gene: TRBJ1-6
abundance: NA
d_gene: NA
v_gene: TRBV20-1

CDR3aa: CASSHSGDRATYGYTF
CDR3nt: TGTGCCAGCAGCCATAGCGGGGACAGGGCCACCTATGGCTACACCTTC
j_gene: TRBJ1-2
abundance: once
d_gene: TRBD1
v_gene: TRBV7-2

CDR3aa: CASSLTLGSYEQYF
CDR3nt: TGTGCCAGCAGCCTAACTTTAGGAAGCTACGAGCAGTACTTC
j_gene: TRBJ2-7
abundance: few
d_gene: NA
v_gene: TRBV28

CDR3aa: CASAGSEQFF
CDR3nt: TGTGCCAGCGCAGGTAGCGAGCAGTTCTTC
j_gene: TRBJ2-1
abundance: few
d_gene: NA
v_gene: TRBV11-1

CDR3aa: CASSDLGGGWEQYF
CDR3nt: TGCGCCAGCAGTGACCTGGGGGGTGGATGGGAGCAGTACTTC
j_gene: TRBJ2-5
abundance: few
d_gene: NA
v_gene: TRBV10-2

CDR3aa: CASSQERGQHNSPLHF
CDR3nt: TGCGCCAGCAGCCAAGAACGGGGACAGCATAATTCACCCCTCCACTTT
j_gene: TRBJ1-6
abundance: few
d_gene: TRBD1
v_gene: TRBV4-3

CDR3aa: CASSNTAGLTYEQYF
CDR3nt: TGCGCCAGCAGTAATACAGCCGGCTTGACCTACGAGCAGTACTTC
j_gene: TRBJ2-7
abundance: NA
d_gene: NA
v_gene: TRBV5-1

CDR3aa: CASTGQGSNQPQHF
CDR3nt: TGTGCCAGCACGGGACAGGGAAGCAATCAGCCCCAGCATTTT
j_gene: TRBJ1-5
abundance: NA
d_gene: TRBD1
v_gene: TRBV6-6

CDR3aa: CSARDGGAYNSPLHF
CDR3nt: TGCAGTGCTAGGGACGGGGGCGCCTATAATTCACCCCTCCACTTT
j_gene: TRBJ1-6
abundance: NA
d_gene: NA
v_gene: TRBV20-1

CDR3aa: CASSPSWTPDNQPQHF
CDR3nt: TGTGCCAGCAGCCCGTCCTGGACTCCTGACAATCAGCCCCAGCATTTT
j_gene: TRBJ1-5
abundance: few
d_gene: NA
v_gene: TRBV7-8

CDR3aa: CASSSSLQTGELFF
CDR3nt: TGTGCCAGCAGTTCCTCCCTCCAGACCGGGGAGCTGTTTTTT
j_gene: TRBJ2-2
abundance: NA
d_gene: NA
v_gene: TRBV12-3/TRBV12-4

CDR3aa: CASSSGSGGAEETQYF
CDR3nt: TGCGCCAGCAGCTCGGGTAGCGGGGGGGCGGAAGAGACCCAGTACTTC
j_gene: TRBJ2-5
abundance: NA
d_gene: TRBD2
v_gene: TRBV5-1